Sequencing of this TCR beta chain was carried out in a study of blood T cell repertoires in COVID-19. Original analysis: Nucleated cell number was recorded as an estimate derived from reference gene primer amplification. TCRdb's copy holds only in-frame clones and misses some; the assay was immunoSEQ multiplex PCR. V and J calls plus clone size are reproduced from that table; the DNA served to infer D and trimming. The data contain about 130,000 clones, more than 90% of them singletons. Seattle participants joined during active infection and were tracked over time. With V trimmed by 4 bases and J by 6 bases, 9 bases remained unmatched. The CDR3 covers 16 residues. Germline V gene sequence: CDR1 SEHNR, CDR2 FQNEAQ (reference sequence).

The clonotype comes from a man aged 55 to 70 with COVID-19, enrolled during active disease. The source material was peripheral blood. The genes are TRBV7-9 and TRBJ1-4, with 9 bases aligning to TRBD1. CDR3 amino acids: CASSYPRQGVHEKLFF. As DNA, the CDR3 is TGTGCCAGCAGCTACCCTCGACAGGGGGTTCATGAAAAACTGTTTTTT.